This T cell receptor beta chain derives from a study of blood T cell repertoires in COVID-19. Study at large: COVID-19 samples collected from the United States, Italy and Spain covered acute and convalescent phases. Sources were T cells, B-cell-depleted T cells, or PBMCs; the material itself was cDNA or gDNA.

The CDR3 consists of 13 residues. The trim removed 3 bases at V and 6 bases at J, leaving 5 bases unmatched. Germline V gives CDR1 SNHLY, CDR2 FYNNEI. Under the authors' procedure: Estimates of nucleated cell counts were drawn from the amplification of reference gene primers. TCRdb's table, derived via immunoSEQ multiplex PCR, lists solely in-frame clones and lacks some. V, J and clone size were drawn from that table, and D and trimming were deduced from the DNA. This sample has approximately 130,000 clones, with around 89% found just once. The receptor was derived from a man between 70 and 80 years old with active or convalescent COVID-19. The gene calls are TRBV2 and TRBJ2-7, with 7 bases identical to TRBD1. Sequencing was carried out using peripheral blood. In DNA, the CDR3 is TGTGCCAGCAGTGATGACAGGGTTGGCGAGCAGTACTTC. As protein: CASSDDRVGEQYF.